The present entry profiles one T cell receptor beta chain with its context. No antigen is known for it. It has no much larger one-base neighbor in the sample; base qualities were not kept. Sequences SNHLY (CDR1) and FYNNEI (CDR2) are obtained from the germline V gene. The trim is 6 bases for V and 3 bases for J, with a gap of 11 bases between the germline ends. The CDR3 runs 13 amino acids, cysteine and phenylalanine included. Only CDR3 DNA is held: 39 bases, read in frame from base 1. The sample belongs to a study of cytomegalovirus exposure and HLA in healthy donors (TCRdb year 2017). As for the study more broadly: An earlier analysis of approximately 550 of the donors reported more than 250 Gb of sequence data and some 120 million unique TCR beta sequences from approximately 180 million T cells. Roughly 300 gigabases of sequencing data and roughly 81 million unique TCR sequences made up an early release that covered about 640 HLA-typed donors. Of the 398 genotyped donors, more than 75% were placed in the genetic ancestry cluster associated with self-reported Caucasian donors. The study aimed to test whether cataloging public T cell receptors could reveal signatures of past pathogen exposure. The study used immunosequencing to profile the T cell repertoires of 670 or so subjects and linked those repertoires to cytomegalovirus serostatus. Along with the roughly 670-subject first cohort, a separate validation cohort of roughly 110 different subjects was used. High-throughput TCR immunosequencing, statistical association of individual TCRs with disease status, and machine learning were combined to predict cytomegalovirus infection status. In a later analysis, previously published TCR beta repertoires from several hundred donors were re-analyzed and high-resolution HLA genotyping was added so that TCR occurrence patterns could be studied. The later analysis used no new phenotypic data to find candidate immune exposures, relying instead on TCR beta sequences and their occurrence across donors. An earlier analysis of 587 of the donors used high-throughput TCR beta sequencing to judge whether each TCR beta V gene segment behaved as functional or pseudogenic. Donor age, sex, ethnicity and CMV serostatus were compiled alongside the repertoire data. In a later genetic analysis, genome-wide SNP genotypes for about three fifths of the roughly 670 donors were used, and that subset was treated as a discovery cohort. All discovery cohort repertoires had been generated using a single sequencing platform. Class I and class II HLA loci were covered by the typing at four-digit resolution. The number of typed donors differed by locus: roughly 620-640 for A, B, C, DRB1 and DQB1; 500 to 550 for DQA1; approximately 600 for DPA1; and around 490 for DPB1. Roughly 5 DR-DQ haplotypes were handled as single units for association and clustering, since linkage in the cohort was strong. Among around 400 genotyped donors of the cohort, an average of about 240,000 unique TCR beta nucleotide sequences was sequenced per donor, of which roughly 18% were non-productive. What the work shows at the level of the full study, not this receptor alone: Correlated functional status among segregating V segments might be attributable to linkage disequilibrium, but an unknown experimental factor could not be ruled out. In the study, some 160 TCR beta chains were listed as associated with cytomegalovirus. HLA typing was unavailable for some donors at each locus, so association tests used only the typed subset. CMV serostatus was the only immune exposure information available for the cohort. Presence/absence analyses assumed roughly uniform sequencing depth across donors, an assumption that may not hold. Broadly in line with IMGT annotations, most TCR beta V segments showed up in productive rearrangements about 90% or about 30% of the time in an earlier analysis of under 700 of the donors. The classifier was reported to diagnose cytomegalovirus status with high specificity and sensitivity in both the original and validation cohorts. About 15 rarely observed V segments, including chromosome 9 orphons, were excluded from the earlier analysis of some 590 of the donors because counts were too low. A later analysis found that TCR association rates varied across HLA loci, with DRB1 alleles showing the most associated TCRs and HLA-C alleles the fewest. Compared with equally common non-associated chains, HLA-associated TCR beta chains in a later analysis were more clonally expanded and had lower generation probabilities. A cluster of highly shared sequence variants was judged likely to be a technical artifact of the sequencing pipeline. When HLA alleles, especially DR and DQ, strongly co-occurred, TCR associations were difficult to assign to individual alleles. Most TCR sequences were observed very rarely across donors, whereas some public TCRs were present in many individuals. Compared with the roughly 700-donor mean, donors in an Asian-associated ancestry cluster had fewer N-insertions in productive TCRs, according to a later genetic analysis. A later analysis reported that several top co-occurrence clusters appeared linked to parvovirus B19, influenza, CMV and Epstein-Barr virus. A later analysis found that most CMV-associated TCR beta chains appeared HLA-restricted, with HLA associations seemingly driven largely by CMV exposure. In this cohort, only TCR beta chains were sequenced, and detectable features were limited by the absence of alpha or paired-chain data. Some IMGT-functional V segments, including TRBV6-2 and TRBV6-3, could not be told apart with the 87-base-pair reads, so those segments were excluded. A further reported finding was that TCR beta sequences accurately predicted the HLA-A and HLA-B alleles for most subjects in the first cohort. Specific HLA alleles were associated with some 15,000 TCR beta sequences at a false discovery rate of 0.05 in a later analysis. According to the authors, the approach could potentially be generalized to other disease states and immunological phenotypes. In vitro tests confirmed that a few of the cytomegalovirus-associated TCR beta chains recognize cytomegalovirus antigens. V-gene and J-gene trimming of TCR beta chains was associated with a missense DCLRE1C variant in a later genetic analysis, and the association was replicated in an independent cohort.

The cohort comprised some 680 healthy bone marrow donors. At the time of sampling, all cohort members were nominally healthy, though unrecorded immune exposures were likely present. The donor was CMV seropositive and belonged to the group of 250 to 300 seropositive cohort members. A peripheral blood sample was provided by each donor, and peripheral blood mononuclear cells were used for TCR beta sequencing. Genomic DNA was extracted from the blood cell samples with the Qiagen DNeasy Blood Extraction Kit. The protocol used for the library was the immunoSEQ multiplex PCR assay. For the multiplex PCR, a mixture combining 60 forward primers for TCR Vbeta segments and 13 reverse primers for TCR Jbeta segments was used. A multiplex PCR assay on genomic DNA amplified the CDR3 region of rearranged TCR beta genes. On the Illumina HiSeq System, the amplified TCR beta libraries were sequenced as 87-base-pair reads. The study's processing was this. Across the 500 to 750 repertoires, a later analysis counted 75 million to 90 million unique TCR beta chains, some 11 million of which were shared by at least two donors. To remove PCR and sequencing errors, raw reads were error-corrected and collapsed into unique sequences using a nearest-neighbor algorithm that merged closely related sequences. V, D and J gene segments were assigned by aligning CDR3 sequences to IMGT reference sequences. For a sequence to be retained, a match of at least six nucleotides was required to both a V gene segment and a J gene segment. A rearrangement counted as productive if the CDR3 had no stop codons and remained in frame with V and J, and every other rearrangement counted as non-productive. CDR3 was defined by IMGT convention, running from the second conserved V-encoded cysteine to the conserved J-encoded phenylalanine. The earlier analysis of about 560 of the donors excluded any sequence lacking an unambiguous match to a single V gene segment. An earlier analysis of 587 of the donors called V segments functional above 56.7% productive rearrangements and segregating when the between-donor standard deviation exceeded 5%. A statistical classification framework was developed to diagnose cytomegalovirus status using the catalog of TCR beta chain sequences. In a later analysis, V and J genes were assigned by comparing TCR nucleotide sequences against IMGT/GENE-DB human TR gene sequences. In a later analysis, CDR3 sequences and most-parsimonious VDJ recombination scenarios were assigned using the TCRdist pipeline. In a later analysis, every TCR beta chain was defined by the combination of its CDR3 amino acid sequence and its V-gene family, and reads without a unique V-gene family were dropped. As a way to deal with suspected cross-contamination and a sequencing artifact, a later analysis dropped more than 500 nucleotide sequences that were highly shared and had low generation probability. In a later analysis, a clonal expansion index was calculated for each public chain from normalized within-repertoire ranks of inferred template counts. In a later analysis, generation probabilities were computed using a VDJ recombination model fitted to out-of-frame rearrangements, and the results were checked against IGoR. A later analysis scored TCR-TCR, TCR-HLA and TCR-CMV co-occurrence with hypergeometric tests, applying a repertoire-size bias correction to TCR pairs. In a later analysis, false discovery rates were estimated by permuting HLA or CMV assignments 20 times. In a later analysis, co-occurring TCRs were grouped using DBSCAN, and TCRdist sequence similarity was added for clustering within HLA-allele-positive subsets. For co-occurrence clustering, repertoires with fewer than 30,000 or more than 120,000 public chains were excluded, along with four to six repertoires with anomalous nucleotide sharing. Sourced from immuneACCESS, this table was stored by TCRdb with only in-frame sequences that have V and J called. A share of the clones is absent; for the studies checked, an unresolved V gene accounts for under half, and the remainder has no known explanation. V, J and clone size were drawn from that table, and D and trimming were deduced from the DNA. The sample includes about 120,000 clones, with 67% observed a single time. The ten biggest clones cover roughly 8% of the sample.

The clonotype comes from a man younger than 35 in good health and CMV-seropositive. Sequenced: PBMCs. The rearrangement combines TRBV2 with TRBJ2-5, and TRBD1 may be the D gene, going by 5 matching bases. CDR3 loop: CASRLQVEETQYF. The DNA is TGTGCCAGCAGACTACAGGTCGAAGAGACCCAGTACTTC.